This paragraph covers one T cell receptor (beta chain) sequence. This clone appeared once. Its recognized antigen is unknown. Qualities for individual bases were not recorded, and no much larger clone is one base off. The immunoSEQ Assay, a bias-controlled multiplex PCR, was used to amplify TCRbeta CDR3 regions from genomic DNA. In the original analysis: The number of nucleated cells in each sample was estimated from the amplification of reference gene primers within the assay. To quantify the absolute abundance of each unique TCRbeta CDR3 rearrangement, sequence reads were collapsed and filtered. Productive Simpson clonality was computed per sample as the square root of Simpson's diversity index over productive rearrangements. Sourced from immuneACCESS, this table was stored by TCRdb with only in-frame sequences that have V and J called. A share of the clones is absent; for the studies checked, an unresolved V gene accounts for under half, and the remainder has no known explanation. V and J calls plus clone size are reproduced from that table; the DNA served to infer D and trimming. The table for this sample lists over 250,000 clones; roughly 92% of them were counted only once. The ten biggest clones cover 2.2% of the sample.

Sequences SGHAT (CDR1) and FQNNGV (CDR2) are obtained from the germline V gene. The CDR3 measures 14 amino acids from cysteine to phenylalanine. Of all the DNA, just the CDR3 is kept, 42 bases in frame from base 1. V lost 4 bases and J lost 5 bases, and the count of bases not matched to a germline gene is 7. This entry is derived from a study of blood T cell repertoires in COVID-19 (dated by TCRdb to about 2020). In the study overall: Collaborator samples came from the United States, Italy and Spain and covered acute and convalescent phases of COVID-19. The repertoires were released in a freely available public database meant as a resource for research on the immune response to SARS-CoV-2. Subjects who had been exposed to COVID-19, were actively infected with it, or had recovered from it provided the deeply sampled blood TCRbeta repertoires that made up the dataset. The samples were drawn from two sources: the first 160 participants of the ongoing ImmuneRACE study, and over 1,000 subjects contributed by 6 global collaborators. Where available, HLA class I and class II types were obtained from metadata supplied by the sample provider rather than from assay-based typing. The material from the prospective study consisted of cDNA or gDNA derived from T cells, B-cell-depleted T cells, or PBMCs. A de-identified subject ID, COVID-19 status, age in years and sex were almost always included in the sample metadata. Broader findings and caveats from the paper: How much clinical and demographic metadata was included differed by source and by participant, and the metadata was provided uncurated.

One collaborating source in Seattle enrolled patients while the patients were actively infected and followed the patients over time throughout the course of disease. The collaborating institutions used their own protocols to collect whole blood in K2EDTA tubes. For TCRbeta analysis, collaborators shipped samples as frozen whole blood, isolated PBMCs, or DNA extracted from either of those sample types. This chain is built from TRBV11-2 and TRBJ2-5, with TRBD2 matching 7 junction bases. The source of this sequence is a woman in her twenties or thirties with COVID-19, enrolled during active disease. Sequencing input: peripheral blood. At the DNA level, the sequence is TGTGCCAGCAGCTCCCCGGGGGGAGTGGAGACCCAGTACTTC. This sequence encodes CASSSPGGVETQYF.